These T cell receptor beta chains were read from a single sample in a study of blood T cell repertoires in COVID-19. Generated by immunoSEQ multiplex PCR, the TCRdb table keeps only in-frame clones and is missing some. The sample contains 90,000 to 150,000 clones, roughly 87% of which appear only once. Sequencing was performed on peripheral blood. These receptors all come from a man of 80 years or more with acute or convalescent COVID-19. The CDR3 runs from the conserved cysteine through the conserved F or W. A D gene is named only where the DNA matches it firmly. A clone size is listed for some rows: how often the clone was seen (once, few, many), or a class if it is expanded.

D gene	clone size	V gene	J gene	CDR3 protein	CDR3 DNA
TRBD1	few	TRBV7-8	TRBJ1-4	CASSSRTGTEKLFF	TGTGCCAGCAGCTCGCGGACAGGGACTGAAAAACTGTTTTTT
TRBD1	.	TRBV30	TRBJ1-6	CAWSRGQGNSPLHF	TGTGCCTGGAGTCGGGGACAGGGTAATTCACCCCTCCACTTT
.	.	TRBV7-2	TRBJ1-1	CASSAVVAEAFF	TGTGCCAGCAGCGCGGTAGTTGCTGAAGCTTTCTTT
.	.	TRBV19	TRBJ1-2	CASSISPAKSSGGYTF	TGTGCCAGTAGTATTTCGCCAGCGAAGTCCTCCGGTGGCTACACCTTC
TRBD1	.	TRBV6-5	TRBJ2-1	CASSLDRDPWNEQFF	TGTGCCAGCAGTCTAGACAGGGACCCTTGGAATGAGCAGTTCTTC
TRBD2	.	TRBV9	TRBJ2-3	CASSVGTSGGSTDTQYF	TGTGCCAGCAGCGTAGGGACTAGCGGGGGGAGCACAGATACGCAGTATTTT
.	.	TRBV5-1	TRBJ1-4	CASSRTPARRSRGTNEKLFF	TGCGCCAGCAGCCGAACCCCGGCACGACGATCCCGGGGGACTAATGAAAAACTGTTTTTT
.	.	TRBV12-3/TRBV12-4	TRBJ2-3	CASPQPGTDTQYF	TGTGCCAGCCCTCAACCGGGCACAGATACGCAGTATTTT
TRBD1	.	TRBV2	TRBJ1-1	CASSLYTGTGVVRTEAFF	TGTGCCAGCAGTCTATACACCGGGACAGGGGTCGTTCGGACTGAAGCTTTCTTT
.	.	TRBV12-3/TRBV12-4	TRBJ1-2	CASRGAGTKGYTF	TGTGCCTCAAGAGGGGCCGGGACTAAGGGCTACACCTTC
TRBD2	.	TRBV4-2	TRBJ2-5	CASSQGGGGRETQYF	TGTGCCAGCAGCCAAGGGGGGGGAGGTCGGGAGACCCAGTACTTC
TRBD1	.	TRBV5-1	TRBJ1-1	CASSLTGGTNTEAFF	TGCGCCAGCAGCTTGACAGGGGGGACGAACACTGAAGCTTTCTTT
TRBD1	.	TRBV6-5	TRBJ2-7	CASISGTANSYEQYF	TGTGCCAGCATCTCCGGGACAGCGAATTCCTACGAGCAGTACTTC
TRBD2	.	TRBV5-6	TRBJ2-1	CASSFTSTSKNEQFF	TGTGCCAGCAGCTTCACGTCGACTAGCAAGAATGAGCAGTTCTTC
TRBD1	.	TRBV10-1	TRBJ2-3	CASSGGTGTDTQYF	TGCGCCAGCAGTGGAGGGACAGGCACAGATACGCAGTATTTT
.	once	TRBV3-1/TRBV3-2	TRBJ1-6	CASSKRQDSPLHF	TGTGCCAGCAGTAAAAGACAGGATTCACCCCTCCACTTT
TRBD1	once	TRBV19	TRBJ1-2	CASSAGQGNYGYTF	TGTGCCAGTAGCGCGGGACAGGGGAACTATGGCTACACCTTC
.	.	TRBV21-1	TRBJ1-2	CASSKDQYGYTF	TGTGCCAGCAGCAAAGACCAGTATGGCTACACCTTC
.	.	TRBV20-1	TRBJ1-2	CSASSRGNYGYTF	TGCAGTGCTAGTTCCAGGGGCAACTATGGCTACACCTTC
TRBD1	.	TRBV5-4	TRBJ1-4	CASSTRQGTNEKLFF	TGTGCCAGCAGCACCCGACAGGGAACTAATGAAAAACTGTTTTTT
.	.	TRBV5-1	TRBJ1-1	CASSLAGDTGTEAFF	TGCGCCAGCAGCTTGGCCGGTGATACGGGCACTGAAGCTTTCTTT
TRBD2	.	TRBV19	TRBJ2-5	CASSLGTSGGAGETQYF	TGTGCCAGTAGCCTCGGGACTAGCGGGGGGGCCGGAGAGACCCAGTACTTC
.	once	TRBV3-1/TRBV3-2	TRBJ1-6	CASSHLDSNSPLHF	TGTGCCAGCAGCCACCTGGACAGTAATTCACCCCTCCACTTT
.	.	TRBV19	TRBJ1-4	CASSIRQGGEKLFF	TGTGCCAGTAGTATCCGGCAGGGAGGAGAAAAACTGTTTTTT
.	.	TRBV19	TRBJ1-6	CASTSRGNLGSLHF	TGTGCCAGTACCTCAAGGGGGAATCTAGGTTCCCTCCACTTT
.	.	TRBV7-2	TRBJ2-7	CASSLGRAYEQYF	TGTGCCAGCAGCTTAGGCAGGGCCTACGAGCAGTACTTC
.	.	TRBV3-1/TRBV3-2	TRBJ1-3	CASSPPYGVSGNTIYF	TGTGCCAGCAGCCCCCCTTATGGAGTCTCTGGAAACACCATATATTTT
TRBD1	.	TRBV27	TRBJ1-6	CASSGQGYSPLHF	TGTGCCAGCTCCGGACAGGGCTACTCACCCCTCCACTTT
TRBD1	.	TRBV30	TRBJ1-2	CAWTPGDRGAWGYTF	TGTGCCTGGACCCCAGGTGACAGGGGAGCTTGGGGCTACACCTTC
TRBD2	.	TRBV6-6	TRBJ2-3	CASSYDSAGGTDTQYF	TGTGCCAGCAGTTACGATTCCGCGGGAGGAACAGATACGCAGTATTTT
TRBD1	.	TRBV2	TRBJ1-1	CASFQGGQGTEAFF	TGTGCCAGCTTCCAGGGAGGACAGGGCACTGAAGCTTTCTTT
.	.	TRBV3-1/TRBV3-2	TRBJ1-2	CASRPRTVAVCYGYTF	TGTGCCAGCAGACCAAGGACAGTTGCCGTGTGCTATGGCTACACCTTC
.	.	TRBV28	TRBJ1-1	CASSSGGKNTEAFF	TGTGCCAGCAGTTCTGGGGGCAAGAACACTGAAGCTTTCTTT
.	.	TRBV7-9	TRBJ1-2	CASSLGGAASGQGGYTF	TGTGCCAGCAGCTTAGGTGGTGCGGCCTCAGGGCAGGGGGGCTACACCTTC
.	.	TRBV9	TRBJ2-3	CASSAGNTQYF	TGTGCCAGCAGCGCGGGTAATACGCAGTATTTT
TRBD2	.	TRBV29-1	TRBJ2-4	CSVDTGGGNIQYF	TGCAGCGTTGACACCGGGGGGGGAAACATTCAGTACTTC
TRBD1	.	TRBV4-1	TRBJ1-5	CASSFRDSNSNQPQHF	TGCGCCAGCAGCTTCCGGGACAGTAATAGCAATCAGCCCCAGCATTTT
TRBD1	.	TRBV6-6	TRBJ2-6	CASSLYGQGAGGANVLTF	TGTGCCAGCAGTCTCTATGGACAGGGGGCGGGTGGGGCCAACGTCCTGACTTTC
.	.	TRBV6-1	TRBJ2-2	CASSERAGGELFF	TGTGCCAGCAGTGAGAGGGCGGGCGGGGAGCTGTTTTTT
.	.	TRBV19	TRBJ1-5	CASTPPGRASNQPQHF	TGTGCCAGTACCCCGCCGGGCAGGGCCAGCAATCAGCCCCAGCATTTT